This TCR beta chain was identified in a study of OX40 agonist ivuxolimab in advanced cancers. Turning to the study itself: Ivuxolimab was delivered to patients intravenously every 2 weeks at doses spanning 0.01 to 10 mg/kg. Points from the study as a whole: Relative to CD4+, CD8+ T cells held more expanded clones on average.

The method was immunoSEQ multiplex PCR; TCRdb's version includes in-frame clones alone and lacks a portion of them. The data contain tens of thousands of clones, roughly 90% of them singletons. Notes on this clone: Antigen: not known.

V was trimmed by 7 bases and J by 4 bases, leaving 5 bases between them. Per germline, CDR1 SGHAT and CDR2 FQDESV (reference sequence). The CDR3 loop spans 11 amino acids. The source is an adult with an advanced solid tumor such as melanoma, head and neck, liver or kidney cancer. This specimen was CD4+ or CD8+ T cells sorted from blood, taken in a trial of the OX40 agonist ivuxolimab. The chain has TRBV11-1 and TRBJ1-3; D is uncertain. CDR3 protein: CASNRGNTIYF. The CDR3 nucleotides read TGTGCCAGCAACCGCGGAAACACCATATATTTT.